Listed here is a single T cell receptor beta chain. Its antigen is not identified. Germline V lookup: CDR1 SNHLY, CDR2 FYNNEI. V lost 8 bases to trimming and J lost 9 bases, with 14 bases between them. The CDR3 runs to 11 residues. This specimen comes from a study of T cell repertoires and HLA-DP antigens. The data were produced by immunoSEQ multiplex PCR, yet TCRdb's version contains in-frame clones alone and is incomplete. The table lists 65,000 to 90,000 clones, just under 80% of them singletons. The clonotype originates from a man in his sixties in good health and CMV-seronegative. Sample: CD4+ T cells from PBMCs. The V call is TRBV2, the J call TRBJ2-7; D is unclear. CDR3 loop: CASLEKTRQYF. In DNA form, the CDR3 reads TGTGCCAGCCTAGAGAAGACACGGCAGTACTTC.